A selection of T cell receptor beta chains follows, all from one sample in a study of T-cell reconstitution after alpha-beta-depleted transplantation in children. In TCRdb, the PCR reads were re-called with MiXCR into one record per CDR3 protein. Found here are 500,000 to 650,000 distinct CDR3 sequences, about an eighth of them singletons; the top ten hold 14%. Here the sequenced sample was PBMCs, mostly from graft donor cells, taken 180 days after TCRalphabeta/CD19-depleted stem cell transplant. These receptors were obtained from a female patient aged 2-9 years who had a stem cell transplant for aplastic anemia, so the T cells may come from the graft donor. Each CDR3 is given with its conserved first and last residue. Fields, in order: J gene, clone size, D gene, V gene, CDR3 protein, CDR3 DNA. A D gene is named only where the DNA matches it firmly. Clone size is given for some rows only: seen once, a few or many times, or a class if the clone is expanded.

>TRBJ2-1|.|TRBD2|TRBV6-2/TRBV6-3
CASRPPGLAGVNEQFF
TGTGCCAGCAGACCCCCAGGACTAGCGGGAGTCAATGAGCAGTTCTTC
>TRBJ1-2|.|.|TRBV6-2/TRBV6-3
CASSYSGAGPYGYTF
TGTGCCAGCAGTTACTCGGGGGCCGGACCCTATGGCTACACCTTC
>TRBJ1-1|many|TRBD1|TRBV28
CASRPGTGATEAFF
TGTGCCAGCAGGCCCGGGACAGGGGCCACTGAAGCTTTCTTT
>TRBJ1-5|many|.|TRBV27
CASSSQRGQPQHF
TGTGCCAGCAGCTCGCAGAGGGGTCAGCCCCAGCATTTT
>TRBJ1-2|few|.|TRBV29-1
CSVGVGSNYGYTF
TGCAGCGTTGGGGTCGGCAGTAACTATGGCTACACCTTC
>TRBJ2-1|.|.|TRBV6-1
CASQPLANAYNEQFF
TGTGCCAGCCAACCTCTAGCGAATGCCTACAATGAGCAGTTCTTC
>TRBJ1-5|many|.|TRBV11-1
CASSLALDSSYGLQPQHF
TGTGCCAGCAGCTTAGCCCTGGACAGCTCATATGGGCTTCAGCCCCAGCATTTT
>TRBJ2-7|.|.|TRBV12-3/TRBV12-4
CASSFSGRIYEQYF
TGTGCCAGCAGTTTCTCCGGGAGAATCTACGAGCAGTACTTC
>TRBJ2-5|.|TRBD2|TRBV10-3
CAISGTSGRALHQETQYF
TGTGCCATCAGCGGGACTAGCGGGAGGGCTCTACACCAAGAGACCCAGTACTTC
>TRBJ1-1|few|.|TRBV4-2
CASSPRPGQSSEQAFF
TGTGCCAGCAGCCCCCGGCCAGGACAGTCTTCGGAACAAGCTTTCTTT
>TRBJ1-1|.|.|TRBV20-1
CSARENGPKTEAFF
TGCAGTGCTAGAGAGAACGGACCGAAGACTGAAGCTTTCTTT
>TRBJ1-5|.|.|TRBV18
CASSPVYTISNQPQHF
TGTGCCAGCTCACCAGTTTACACAATTAGCAATCAGCCCCAGCATTTT
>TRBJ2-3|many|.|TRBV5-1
CASSLAGEDTQYF
TGCGCCAGCAGCTTGGCCGGGGAAGATACGCAGTATTTT
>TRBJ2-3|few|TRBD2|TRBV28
CASSYTGGGRPDTQYF
TGTGCCAGCAGTTATACGGGAGGGGGGAGACCAGATACGCAGTATTTT
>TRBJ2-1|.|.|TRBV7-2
CASRQKHLLYNEQFF
TGTGCCAGCAGGCAGAAGCACCTGCTCTACAATGAGCAGTTCTTC
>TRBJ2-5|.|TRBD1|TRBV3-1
CASSPNRGSGEETQYF
TGTGCCAGCAGCCCCAACAGGGGGAGTGGAGAAGAGACCCAGTACTTC
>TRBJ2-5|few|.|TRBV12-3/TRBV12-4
CASSFYQKETQYF
TGTGCCAGCAGTTTTTATCAGAAAGAGACCCAGTACTTC
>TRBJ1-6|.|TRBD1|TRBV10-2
CATLPLNLDRGTYSPLHF
TGCGCCACGCTCCCGCTCAACCTGGACAGGGGGACGTATTCACCCCTCCACTTT
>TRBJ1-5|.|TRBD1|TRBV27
CASSSTGTGNQPQHF
TGTGCCAGCAGTTCGACAGGGACAGGCAATCAGCCCCAGCATTTT
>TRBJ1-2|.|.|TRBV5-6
CASSFLGYGYTF
TGTGCCAGCAGCTTTCTGGGCTATGGCTACACCTTC
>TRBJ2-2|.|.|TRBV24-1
CATSADRGAGELFF
TGTGCCACCAGTGCGGATAGGGGGGCCGGGGAGCTGTTTTTT
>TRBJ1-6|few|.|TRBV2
CASSEDLNSPLHF
TGTGCCAGCAGTGAAGACCTTAATTCACCCCTCCACTTT
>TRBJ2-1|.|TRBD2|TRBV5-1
CASSPLRPGGIQTAYNEQFF
TGCGCCAGCAGCCCACTTAGGCCGGGAGGTATCCAAACGGCCTACAATGAGCAGTTCTTC
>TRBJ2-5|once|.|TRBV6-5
CASSHGGGPRETQYF
TGTGCCAGCAGTCACGGGGGAGGCCCTCGGGAGACCCAGTACTTC
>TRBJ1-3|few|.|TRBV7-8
CASSYQRGYAAEGNTIYF
TGTGCCAGCAGCTACCAAAGGGGGTATGCTGCAGAGGGAAACACCATATATTTT
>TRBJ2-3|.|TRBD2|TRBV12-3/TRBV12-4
CASSLNVQAGVADTQYF
TGTGCCAGCAGTTTAAACGTCCAAGCGGGAGTCGCAGATACGCAGTATTTT
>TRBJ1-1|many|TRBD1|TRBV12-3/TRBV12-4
CASSPTGAPTEAFF
TGTGCCAGCAGTCCCACAGGGGCGCCGACTGAAGCTTTCTTT
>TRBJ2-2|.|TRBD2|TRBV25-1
CASSEMKGRVAGELFF
TGTGCCAGCAGTGAAATGAAGGGGAGGGTTGCCGGGGAGCTGTTTTTT
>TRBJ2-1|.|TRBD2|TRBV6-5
CASRTGTSGEQFF
TGTGCCAGCAGAACCGGGACTAGCGGGGAGCAGTTCTTC
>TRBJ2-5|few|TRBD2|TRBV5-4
CASGLGSGGETQYF
TGTGCCAGCGGACTCGGGTCGGGGGGAGAGACCCAGTACTTC
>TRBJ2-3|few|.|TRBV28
CASTPTVAPRWDTQYF
TGTGCCAGCACCCCGACGGTAGCGCCCAGGTGGGATACGCAGTATTTT
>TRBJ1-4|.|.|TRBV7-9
CASSFPGIGSRKLFF
TGTGCCAGCAGCTTCCCAGGGATCGGGAGCCGAAAACTGTTTTTT
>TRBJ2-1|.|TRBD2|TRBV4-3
CASSQDPPSGSLNEQFF
TGCGCCAGCAGCCAAGATCCCCCTAGCGGGAGCCTCAATGAGCAGTTCTTC
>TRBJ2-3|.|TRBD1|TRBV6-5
CASSFPGQEITQYF
TGTGCCAGCAGTTTTCCGGGACAGGAGATTACGCAGTATTTT
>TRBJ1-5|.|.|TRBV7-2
CASSLLGGGQPQHF
TGTGCCAGCAGCTTACTGGGGGGAGGTCAGCCCCAGCATTTT
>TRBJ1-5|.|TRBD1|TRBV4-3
CASSHGTGGSQPQHF
TGCGCCAGCAGCCACGGGACAGGGGGCAGTCAGCCCCAGCATTTT
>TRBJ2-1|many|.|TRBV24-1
CATSDLHSTGNEQFF
TGTGCCACCAGTGATTTGCATTCGACTGGGAATGAGCAGTTCTTC
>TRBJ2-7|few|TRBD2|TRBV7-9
CASSVGLAGGPSYEQYF
TGTGCCAGCAGCGTGGGACTAGCGGGAGGGCCCTCCTACGAGCAGTACTTC
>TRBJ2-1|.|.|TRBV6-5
CASRYGVQGGNEQFF
TGTGCCAGCAGATACGGGGTACAGGGGGGGAATGAGCAGTTCTTC
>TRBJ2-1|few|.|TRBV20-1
CSAEMLDNPYNEQFF
TGCAGTGCCGAGATGCTAGATAACCCCTACAATGAGCAGTTCTTC
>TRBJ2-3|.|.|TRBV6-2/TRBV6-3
CASSWPQTDTQYF
TGTGCCAGCAGCTGGCCGCAGACGGATACGCAGTATTTT
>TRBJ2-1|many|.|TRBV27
CASSLRVTSYNEQFF
TGTGCCAGCAGTTTACGGGTTACCTCCTACAATGAGCAGTTCTTC